This TCR beta chain stems from a study of monozygotic twins with inflammatory bowel disease. Using the 5' RACE reads, TCRdb records one entry per CDR3 protein without DNA. The sample data list approximately 400,000 distinct CDR3 sequences. Specimen: blood. This sequence was found in a human donor with ulcerative colitis or Crohn's disease, or a healthy co-twin of an affected twin (not recorded which).

CDR3 sequence reads: CASSPSWTLSGNTIYF. The gene calls are TRBV18 and TRBJ1-3. The CDR3 has 16 amino acids. Looked up from germline, CDR1 is KGHSH and CDR2 is LQKENI.